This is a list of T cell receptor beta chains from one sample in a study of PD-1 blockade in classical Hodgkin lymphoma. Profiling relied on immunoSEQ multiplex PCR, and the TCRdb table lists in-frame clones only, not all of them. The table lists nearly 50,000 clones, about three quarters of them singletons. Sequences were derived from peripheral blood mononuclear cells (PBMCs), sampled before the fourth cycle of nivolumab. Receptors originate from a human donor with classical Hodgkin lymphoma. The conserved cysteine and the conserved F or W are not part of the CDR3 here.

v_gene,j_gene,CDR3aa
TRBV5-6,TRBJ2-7,ASSLPGLTVYEQY
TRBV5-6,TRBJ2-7,ASSLEGQGHYEQY
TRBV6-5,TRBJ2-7,ASSYPLAGGTYEQY
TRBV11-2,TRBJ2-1,ASSNDRVSNEQF
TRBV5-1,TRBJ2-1,ASSSSGTGDYNEQF
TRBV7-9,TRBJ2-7,ASSALAGVTYEQY
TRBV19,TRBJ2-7,ASSTRPGGSRDEQY
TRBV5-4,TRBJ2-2,ASSLLSGTGELF
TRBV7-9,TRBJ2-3,ASSGDTSSLY
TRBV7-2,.,ASSRPALSYEQY
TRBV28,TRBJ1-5,ASEGIGQPQH
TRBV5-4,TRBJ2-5,ASSQGIRVETQY